This T cell receptor beta chain was captured in a study of a mutant IDH1 vaccine in newly diagnosed glioma. About the study: Vaccination was launched 4-6 weeks after radiotherapy alone, or with temozolomide cycles. Findings and caveats of the study: Of all patients, roughly 93% showed vaccine-induced immune responses.

Clones were read by immunoSEQ multiplex PCR, and TCRdb kept only the in-frame ones, dropping some. The sample has about 56,000 clones, 85% to 90% seen once; the top ten hold 1.5% to 2%. Time point reported: week 35, safety follow-up. In every dose of vaccine, 300 ug of mutant IDH1 20-mer peptide was given alongside topical imiquimod. In this sample, this clone turned up a few times. Its antigen is as yet unknown. A junction end diverges from the germline sequence, so it may reflect a read error. The sequence was obtained from a man aged 35 to 55 with glioma. Sample: PBMCs, taken from a glioma patient whose treatment included an IDH1 peptide vaccine.

CDR3 bases: TGTGCCAGCAGTGACTCGGGCTCTAGCTCCTACGAGCAGTACTTC. Encoded protein: CASSDSGSSSYEQYF. This chain connects TRBV6-5 to TRBJ2-7; D gene unclear. The germline CDR1 and CDR2 sequences are MNHEY and SVGAGI. The CDR3 loop spans 15 amino acids.